Following are 9 T cell receptor beta chains from one sample sequenced in a study of T cells in Graves' hyperthyroidism and ophthalmopathy (dated by TCRdb to the late 2010s). Library preparation used multiplex PCR. The run used an Illumina HiSeq 2000. TCR beta CDR3 regions were amplified from RNA transcripts. The TCR CDR3 was subjected to a first round of RT-PCR using the HTBI primer set and the Qiagen OneStep RT-PCR kit. The raw public data were reprocessed by TCRdb itself: fastp quality trimming at Q25, MiXCR clonotype calling, in-frame beta chains only. Each entry is one CDR3 protein sequence, shown with its most common DNA and genes. For this sample there are fewer than 650,000 distinct CDR3 sequences; about 14% appear just once. About 4% of the sample is taken by the ten largest. Source material: blood. Receptors originate from a woman in her thirties or forties with Graves' ophthalmopathy.

This clonotype was picked up many times. J is TRBJ1-2 and V is TRBV7-3; TRBD1 might be the D (5 bases). The CDR3 is 13 amino acids. V was shortened by 0 bases and J by 8 bases, with 10 bases between the two germline ends. Germline lookup yields CDR1 SGHTA and CDR2 FQGTGA. In DNA, the CDR3 is TGTGCCAGCAGCTTAACGCAGGGTTTCGGCTACACCTTC. Protein product: CASSLTQGFGYTF.

In this sample, this clonotype turned up many times. In DNA form, the CDR3 reads TGTGCCAGCAGTCCGAGCTCACAATTGCAGCCCCAGCATTTT. It specifies CASSPSSQLQPQHF. The V call is TRBV12-3 or TRBV12-4, the J call TRBJ1-5; the D is unclear. V shed 5 bases and J shed 7 bases, with 15 bases lying between them. The length of the CDR3 is 14 residues.

This chain joins TRBV6-5 and TRBJ2-7, with 9 bases that match TRBD1. The V gene end was trimmed by 5 bases and the J gene end by 3 bases; junction bases not matched to a gene: 8. The germline CDR1 and CDR2 sequences are MNHEY and SVGAGI. The CDR3 loop spans 15 amino acids. The CDR3 here is CASSNLDRGDYEQYF. DNA for the CDR3: TGTGCCAGCAGTAACCTAGACAGGGGGGACTACGAGCAGTACTTC.

This clonotype occurred a few times. J is TRBJ2-2 and V is TRBV20-1; D might be TRBD2 (5 bases). In germline, CDR1 is DFQATT, CDR2 SNEGSKA (reference sequence). V lost 1 base to trimming and J lost 1 base, with 10 bases between them. CDR3 length: 15 amino acids. Here the CDR3 reads CSARGTGRNTGELFF. For the CDR3, the DNA is TGCAGTGCTAGAGGGACTGGGAGGAACACCGGGGAGCTGTTTTTT.

This clonotype appeared many times. V usage is TRBV10-3 and J usage is TRBJ2-7; possibly TRBD2 for D (6 bases). V lost 4 bases to trimming and J lost 5 bases, with 15 bases between them. There are 14 residues in the CDR3. CDR1 and CDR2 from the germline V gene are ENHRY and SYGVKD. The CDR3 DNA follows: TGTGCCATCAGTGGGGGAGGACCGGCCAACGAGCAGTACTTC. This gives the protein CAISGGGPANEQYF.

Only a few counts were recorded for this clonotype. The J gene is TRBJ2-1, the V gene TRBV27; 11 bases agree with TRBD2. This CDR3 is 18 amino acids long. Germline V CDR1 and CDR2: MNHEY, SMNVEV (reference sequence). V lost 6 bases and J lost 1; bases outside the gene matches: 11. CDR3 sequence: CASSLGLAGGWSYNEQFF. The CDR3 bases are TGTGCCAGCAGCCTCGGGCTAGCGGGAGGATGGTCCTACAATGAGCAGTTCTTC.

This clonotype was recorded many times. The chain is built from TRBV11-2 and TRBJ2-5; either TRBD1 or TRBD2 may fit D (6 bases each). The CDR3 is made up of 16 amino acids. Germline-derived CDR1 and CDR2 are SGHAT and FQNNGV. Trimming cost V 5 bases and J 5 bases, with 21 bases left between them. The CDR3 DNA sequence: TGTGCCAGCAGCCCGTTGGGGGCGGGAACGATCGAGACCCAGTACTTC. Amino acid sequence: CASSPLGAGTIETQYF.

Many counts were recorded for this clonotype. The chain carries TRBV7-8 and TRBJ1-1; maybe TRBD1 (5 bases). In germline, CDR1 is SGHVS, CDR2 FQNEAQ. CDR3 size: 13 residues. V lost 4 bases and J 1 base, leaving 7 bases between the germline ends. CDR3 DNA sequence: TGTGCCAGCAGCTGGGACTGGAACACTGAAGCTTTCTTT. Translated: CASSWDWNTEAFF. Based on the CDR3 plus reference TRBV7-8 and TRBJ1-1, the full variable domain is GAGVSQSPRYKVAKRGQDVALRCDPISGHVSLFWYQQALGQGPEFLTYFQNEAQLDKSGLPSDRFFAERPEGSVSTLKIQRTQQEDSAVYLCASSWDWNTEAFFGQGTRLTVV.

The sample holds many counts of this clonotype. The chain employs TRBV7-2 and TRBJ2-1, with D maybe TRBD2 (5 bases). The germline gives CDR1 SGHTA, CDR2 FQGNSA. Trimming stripped 0 bases from V and 1 base from J, with 10 bases between. CDR3 length: 16 residues. DNA for the CDR3: TGTGCCAGCAGCTTAGCCGGGCCGGGGTCCTACAATGAGCAGTTCTTC. Its protein product is CASSLAGPGSYNEQFF.